This T cell receptor beta chain came from a study of Ad26.COV2.S vaccination and SARS-CoV-2 variants. Only in-frame clones appear in the TCRdb table, and some are missing; sequencing was by immunoSEQ multiplex PCR. The sample has about 350,000 clones, approximately 86% seen once. The CDR3 length is 15 residues. V trimming: 6 bases; J trimming: 5 bases; junction bases outside the gene matches: 8. CDR1 is MNHEY, CDR2 SVGEGT, per germline. Treatment of the sample: around 19 received Ad26.COV2.S at low or high dose, single or two shots; several received placebo; per-sample allocation not given. It was on day 63 after the first vaccine or placebo injection that samples were taken.

The chain uses TRBV6-2 or TRBV6-3 and TRBJ2-2; TRBD1 aligns across 8 bases. The input for sequencing was peripheral blood, taken in a trial of Ad26.COV2.S vaccine versus placebo. The clonotype originates from a person between 18 and 65 years old who received the Ad26.COV2.S COVID-19 vaccine or a placebo. This chain's CDR3 is CASSLGQGWTGELFF. CDR3 DNA sequence: TGTGCCAGCAGCCTAGGACAGGGATGGACCGGGGAGCTGTTTTTT.